The clone carrying this TCR beta chain has at least ten counts. Its antigen is still unknown. From germline, CDR1 is MNHNS and CDR2 SASEGT. The trim removed 7 bases at V and 0 bases at J, leaving 8 bases unmatched. CDR3 length: 16 residues. The source of the sample is a study of neurological immune-mediated disorders. Every sequencing run generated in excess of 160 million TCR-beta sequences. These sequences covered 15-18 subjects. TCRdb recomputed calls from the 5' RACE reads with MiXCR, one row per CDR3 protein. The sample holds around 15,000 distinct CDR3 sequences, 7% to 9.5% seen once. General study results and limits: No expanded-clone CDR3 amino acid sequence recurred across subjects, suggesting private TCR-beta repertoires.

Specimen: CD8+ T cells from blood. The gene calls are TRBV6-1 and TRBJ2-3; 9 nucleotides align to TRBD2. This sequence originates from a man aged 50-59 years in good health. The CDR3 loop is CASNFGLALSTDTQYF. As DNA, the CDR3 is TGTGCCAGCAACTTTGGACTAGCGCTTAGCACAGATACGCAGTATTTT.